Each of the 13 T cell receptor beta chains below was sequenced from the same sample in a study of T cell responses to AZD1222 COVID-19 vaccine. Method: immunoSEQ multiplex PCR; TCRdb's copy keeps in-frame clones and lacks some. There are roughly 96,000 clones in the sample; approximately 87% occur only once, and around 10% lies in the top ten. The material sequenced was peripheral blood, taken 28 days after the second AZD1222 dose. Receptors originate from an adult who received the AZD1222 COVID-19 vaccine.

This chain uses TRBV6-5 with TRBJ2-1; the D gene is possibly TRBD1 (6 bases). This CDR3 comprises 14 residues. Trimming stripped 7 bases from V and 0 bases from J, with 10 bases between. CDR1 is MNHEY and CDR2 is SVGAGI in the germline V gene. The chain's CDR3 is CASIPDSSYNEQFF. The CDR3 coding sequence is TGTGCCAGCATCCCGGACAGCTCCTACAATGAGCAGTTCTTC.

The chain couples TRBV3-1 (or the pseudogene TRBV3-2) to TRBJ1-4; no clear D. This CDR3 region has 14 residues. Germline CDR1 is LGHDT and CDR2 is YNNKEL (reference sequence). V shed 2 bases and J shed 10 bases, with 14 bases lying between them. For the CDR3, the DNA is TGTGCCAGCAGCCAACTGTTCTCGGTCGGAAAACTGTTTTTT. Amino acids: CASSQLFSVGKLFF.

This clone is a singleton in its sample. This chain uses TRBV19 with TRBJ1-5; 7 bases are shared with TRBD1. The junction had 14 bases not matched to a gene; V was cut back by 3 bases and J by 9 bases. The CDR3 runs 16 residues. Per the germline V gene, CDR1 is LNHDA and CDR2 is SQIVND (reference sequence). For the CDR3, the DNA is TGTGCCAGTAGTATTCAGAAACAGGGGATATTTGCGCCCCAGCATTTT. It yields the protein CASSIQKQGIFAPQHF.

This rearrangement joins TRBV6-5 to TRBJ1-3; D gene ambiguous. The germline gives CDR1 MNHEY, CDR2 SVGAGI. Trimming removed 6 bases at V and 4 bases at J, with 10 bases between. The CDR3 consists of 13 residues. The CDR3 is CASRGSLGNTIYF. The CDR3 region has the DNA TGTGCCAGCAGGGGGTCTCTCGGAAACACCATATATTTT.

The CDR3 loop reads CASSQVKGDEQYF. CDR3 nucleotides: TGCGCCAGCAGCCAAGTTAAGGGGGACGAGCAGTACTTC. The chain carries TRBV4-1 and TRBJ2-7; the D gene is possibly TRBD1 (6 bases). The CDR3 extends over 13 amino acids. The germline gives CDR1 MGHRA, CDR2 YSYEKL. Trimming removed 1 base at V and 5 bases at J, with 9 bases between.

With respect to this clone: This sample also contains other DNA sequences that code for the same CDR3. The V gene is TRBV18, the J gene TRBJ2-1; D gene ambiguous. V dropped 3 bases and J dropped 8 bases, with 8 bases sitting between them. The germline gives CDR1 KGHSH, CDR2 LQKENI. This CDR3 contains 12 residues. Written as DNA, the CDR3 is TGTGCCAGCTCACCTCAAGGTCATGAGCAGTTCTTC. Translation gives CASSPQGHEQFF.

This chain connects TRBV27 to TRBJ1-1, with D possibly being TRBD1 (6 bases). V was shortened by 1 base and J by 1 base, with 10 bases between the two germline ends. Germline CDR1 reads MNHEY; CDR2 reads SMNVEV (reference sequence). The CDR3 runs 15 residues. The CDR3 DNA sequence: TGTGCCAGCAGTTTATTTGCAGGGGCGAACACTGAAGCTTTCTTT. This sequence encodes CASSLFAGANTEAFF.

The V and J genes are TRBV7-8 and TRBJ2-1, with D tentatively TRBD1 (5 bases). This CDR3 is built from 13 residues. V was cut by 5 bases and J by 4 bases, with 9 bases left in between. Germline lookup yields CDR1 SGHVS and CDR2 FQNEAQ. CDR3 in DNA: TGTGCCAGCAGCCCGGACACGTACAATGAGCAGTTCTTC. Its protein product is CASSPDTYNEQFF.

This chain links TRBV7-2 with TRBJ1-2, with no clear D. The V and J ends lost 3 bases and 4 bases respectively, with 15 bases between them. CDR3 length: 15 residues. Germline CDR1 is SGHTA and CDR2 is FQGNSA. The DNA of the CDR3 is TGTGCCAGCAGCTTGGACTCCTGGGGAGTCTATGGCTACACCTTC. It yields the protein CASSLDSWGVYGYTF.

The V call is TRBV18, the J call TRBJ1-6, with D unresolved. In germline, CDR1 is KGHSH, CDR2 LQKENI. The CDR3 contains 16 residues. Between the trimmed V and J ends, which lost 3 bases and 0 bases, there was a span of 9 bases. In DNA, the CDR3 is TGTGCCAGCTCACCGACTACCGGCTCCTATAATTCACCCCTCCACTTT. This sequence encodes CASSPTTGSYNSPLHF.

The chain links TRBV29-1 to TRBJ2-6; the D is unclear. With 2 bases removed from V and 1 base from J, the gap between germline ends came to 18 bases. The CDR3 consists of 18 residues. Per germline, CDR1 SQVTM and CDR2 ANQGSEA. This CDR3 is CSVETVGGHSSGANVLTF. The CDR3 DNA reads TGCAGCGTTGAAACGGTCGGCGGCCACAGTTCTGGGGCCAACGTCCTGACTTTC.

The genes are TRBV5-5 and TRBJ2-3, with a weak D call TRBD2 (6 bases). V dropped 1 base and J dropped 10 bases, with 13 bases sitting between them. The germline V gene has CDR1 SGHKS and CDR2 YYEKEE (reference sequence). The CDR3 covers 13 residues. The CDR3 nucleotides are TGTGCCAGCAGCTTGAACGTACTAGCTCCGCAGTATTTT. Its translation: CASSLNVLAPQYF.

CDR3 residues: CASSPPRGLNYGYTF. CDR3 bases: TGTGCCAGTAGTCCACCCAGGGGCCTTAACTATGGCTACACCTTC. The genes are TRBV19 and TRBJ1-2; TRBD1 is a possible D gene (6 bases). Germline lookup yields CDR1 LNHDA and CDR2 SQIVND (reference sequence). V was clipped by 5 bases and J by 1 base, with 14 bases between them. The CDR3 sequence is 15 residues long.